The present T cell receptor beta chain was sequenced within a study of shared clonotypes between healthy human individuals. About the study: A couple of female and three male donors aged 18 to 49 were enrolled.

Recent vaccinations or acute infections were absent in the healthy HIV-negative adult donors. Sequencing on ten immunoSEQ deep assay plates was performed for unsorted PBMC DNA. Profiling relied on immunoSEQ multiplex PCR, and the TCRdb table lists in-frame clones only, not all of them. The table has 450,000 to 600,000 clones, around 80% seen once. Sample: PBMCs. The clonotype was recovered from a woman between 40 and 55 years old in good health. Some clones in this sample may be carry-over from other donors' samples.

The chain's CDR3 is CASSLEVLAGVKEQFF. In DNA form, the CDR3 reads TGCGCCAGCAGCTTGGAGGTACTAGCGGGAGTTAAGGAGCAGTTCTTC. The V and J genes are TRBV5-1 and TRBJ2-1; 11 bases align to TRBD2. The germline V gene has CDR1 SGHRS and CDR2 YFSETQ. Losses at the gene ends were 0 bases for V and 10 bases for J; bases not matched to a gene: 9. This CDR3 contains 16 residues.